This TCR beta chain is from a study of glioma-infiltrating T cells. Study observations and caveats: Tissue-blood divergence was below expectation in non-neoplastic patients, above in gliomas. Tissue and blood shared very few CDR3 sequences.

There are many counts of this clonotype. Antigen unknown. Using RNA template, CDR3s of TCR alpha and beta were amplified with iRepertoire arm-PCR. One-step reverse transcription and amplification started from approximately 100-400 ng of tissue mRNA or PBMC total RNA. MiXCR, run by TCRdb on the multiplex PCR reads, gives a single entry per CDR3 protein. The sample lists about 180,000 distinct CDR3 sequences; around 40% were seen once. V lost 1 base to trimming and J lost 3 bases, with 11 bases between them. Germline CDR1 SGHTA, CDR2 FQGNSA. CDR3 length: 15 amino acids. This receptor was identified in a human donor with low-grade glioma or glioblastoma, undergoing nonglioma brain surgery, or in good health (not recorded which). Sequenced: glioma tissue, nonneoplastic brain tissue, or PBMCs (not recorded which). This sequence joins TRBV7-2 and TRBJ2-3; D may be TRBD1 (5 bases). The CDR3 is CASSLEGRATDTQYF. Here the CDR3 DNA reads TGTGCCAGCAGCTTAGAGGGCAGGGCAACAGATACGCAGTATTTT.